The 21 T cell receptor beta chains presented below share a single source sample, sequenced in a study of cytomegalovirus exposure and HLA in healthy donors. It was with 60 Vbeta and 13 Jbeta primers that the PCR ran. The method was immunoSEQ multiplex PCR; TCRdb's version includes in-frame clones alone and lacks a portion of them. This sample's table reports fewer than 200,000 clones. Material: PBMCs. These receptors originate from a man aged 25-45 years in good health and CMV-seronegative.

The chain carries TRBV5-4 and TRBJ1-6; 9 positions match TRBD1. From germline, CDR1 is SGHNT and CDR2 YYREEE (reference sequence). V lost 4 bases and J lost 9; bases outside the gene matches: 8. The CDR3 runs 15 residues. The CDR3 protein is CASSAIQGARSPLHF. The CDR3 DNA sequence: TGTGCCAGCAGCGCGATACAGGGGGCGCGTTCACCCCTCCACTTT.

The genes are TRBV4-1 and TRBJ2-2; possible D gene TRBD2, 5 bases. The germline gives CDR1 MGHRA, CDR2 YSYEKL. This CDR3 region has 18 residues. V was trimmed by 0 bases and J by 0 bases, leaving 14 bases between them. The CDR3 loop is CASSQEGNSDTNTGELFF. Here the CDR3 DNA reads TGCGCCAGCAGCCAAGAAGGTAATAGCGACACGAACACCGGGGAGCTGTTTTTT.

The chain recombines TRBV4-2 with TRBJ2-5; TRBD2 matches at 7 bases. The CDR3 spans 14 residues. Germline CDR1 reads LGHNA; CDR2 reads YNFKEQ. V lost 4 bases, J lost 1 base, and 3 bases stayed unmatched. The CDR3 protein is CASSLGLLQETQYF. The CDR3 DNA is TGTGCCAGCAGCCTGGGACTACTCCAAGAGACCCAGTACTTC.

V usage is TRBV19 and J usage is TRBJ2-2, with a weak D call TRBD1 (6 bases). Deletions cut 10 bases from V and 6 bases from J, with 21 bases between. CDR3 size: 15 residues. The germline V gene has CDR1 LNHDA and CDR2 SQIVND (reference sequence). The CDR3 is CATTSPRGTSGELFF. CDR3 bases: TGTGCCACCACGTCCCCGCGAGGGACATCCGGGGAGCTGTTTTTT.

This chain connects TRBV18 to TRBJ2-7; possibly TRBD2 for D (6 bases). The germline V gene encodes CDR1 KGHSH and CDR2 LQKENI. Trimming took 3 bases from V and 5 from J, leaving 17 bases between them. This CDR3 contains 15 residues. CDR3 in amino acids: CASSPPGRENHEQYF. The CDR3 nucleotides are TGTGCCAGCTCACCCCCGGGCCGGGAGAACCACGAGCAGTACTTC.

The chain joins TRBV10-3 to TRBJ2-1; a weak D match, TRBD2 (7 bases). From germline, CDR1 is ENHRY and CDR2 SYGVKD. Trimming left V 6 bases short and J 2 bases short, with 14 bases between. The CDR3 has 15 amino acids. CDR3 DNA sequence: TGTGCCATCAGGGGGGCTAGCGGAGCCTACAATGAGCAGTTCTTC. This codes for CAIRGASGAYNEQFF.

The chain links TRBV30 to TRBJ1-1; 7 bases are shared with TRBD1. In germline, CDR1 is GTSNPN, CDR2 SVGIG (reference sequence). This CDR3 contains 15 residues. The V segment lost 0 bases and the J segment 4 bases; nucleotides outside the gene matches: 8. CDR3 amino acids: CAWSVGGTDVTEAFF. DNA for the CDR3: TGTGCCTGGAGTGTAGGGGGGACAGATGTCACTGAAGCTTTCTTT.

The chain recombines TRBV5-1 with TRBJ1-3, with no clear D. The CDR3 covers 14 residues. The germline V gene has CDR1 SGHRS and CDR2 YFSETQ. V lost 4 bases, J lost 9 bases, and 17 bases lay in between. Written as DNA, the CDR3 is TGCGCCAGCAGCCCAGGCACTCCTGAGAGCACCATATATTTT. Residues: CASSPGTPESTIYF.

The chain uses TRBV9 and TRBJ2-3; D not certain. Germline values: CDR1 SGDLS, CDR2 YYNGEE. The CDR3 spans 13 residues. Trimming shortened V by 4 bases and J by 5 bases, and 11 bases separated the two germline ends. The CDR3 DNA is TGTGCCAGCAGCCCTACCCCCGAAGATACGCAGTATTTT. This codes for CASSPTPEDTQYF.

Concerning this clone itself: Other DNA sequences in the sample encode the same CDR3. CDR3 nucleotides: TGTGCCAGCAGCTTGACAGAAAACACTGAAGCTTTCTTT. This translates into CASSLTENTEAFF. The chain combines TRBV7-2 with TRBJ1-1; D perhaps matches TRBD1 (5 bases). V lost 3 bases to trimming and J lost 2 bases, with 7 bases between them. This CDR3 is 13 amino acids long. Per germline, CDR1 SGHTA and CDR2 FQGNSA.

The V gene is TRBV5-1, the J gene TRBJ2-7; 11 bases match TRBD2. Unmatched junction bases numbered 6, after V lost 0 bases and J lost 4 bases. This CDR3 has 16 amino acids. The germline gives CDR1 SGHRS, CDR2 YFSETQ. The CDR3 sequence: CASSLEATSGAYEQYF. In nucleotides, the CDR3 is TGCGCCAGCAGCTTGGAGGCGACTAGCGGGGCATACGAGCAGTACTTC.

A note on this clone: The same CDR3 arises from other DNA sequences in this sample as well. The chain joins TRBV7-2 to TRBJ2-5, with 7 positions matching TRBD2. This CDR3 is built from 14 residues. V lost 3 bases, J lost 2 bases, and 3 bases stayed unmatched. Germline V lookup: CDR1 SGHTA, CDR2 FQGNSA. The DNA of the CDR3 is TGTGCCAGCAGCTTCCAAGCGGGGCAAGAGACCCAGTACTTC. Translation: CASSFQAGQETQYF.

The chain uses TRBV6-7 and TRBJ1-4, with unresolved D. TRBV6-7 is an ORF; its function is uncertain. CDR3 length: 21 residues. V lost 7 bases and J 0 bases, leaving 30 bases between the germline ends. CDR3 amino acids: CASKGLHEPLGRRTTNEKLFF. The CDR3 coding sequence is TGTGCCAGCAAGGGTCTGCACGAACCGCTTGGGAGAAGGACAACTAATGAAAAACTGTTTTTT.

This rearrangement joins TRBV29-1 to TRBJ1-1, with 7 positions matching TRBD1. V shed 6 bases and J 5 bases; nucleotides not matched to a gene: 6. The CDR3 contains 12 residues. Germline V gene lookup returns CDR1 SQVTM and CDR2 ANQGSEA. As DNA, the CDR3 is TGCAGCGTATTCTCAGGGGGGACTGAAGCTTTCTTT. Its protein is CSVFSGGTEAFF.

V usage is TRBV4-1 and J usage is TRBJ1-2; D is unresolved. V lost 1 base, J lost 4 bases, and 13 bases lay in between. This CDR3 comprises 15 residues. Germline CDR1 is MGHRA and CDR2 is YSYEKL. CDR3 nucleotide sequence: TGCGCCAGCAGCCAAGCTTTTGAGGCTTTCTATGGCTACACCTTC. Its translation is CASSQAFEAFYGYTF.

The CDR3 DNA reads as TGTGCCAGCAGCTTCCTAGGGGGTACGCAGTATTTT. This gives the protein CASSFLGGTQYF. This rearrangement joins TRBV7-9 to TRBJ2-3; possible D gene TRBD1, 6 bases. Germline V CDR1 and CDR2: SEHNR, FQNEAQ (reference sequence). V was clipped by 3 bases and J by 8 bases, with 9 bases between them. This CDR3 is 12 amino acids long. The full variable domain, its missing parts supplied by reference TRBV7-9 and TRBJ2-3, is DTGVSQNPRHKITKRGQNVTFRCDPISEHNRLYWYRQTLGQGPEFLTYFQNEAQLEKSRLLSDRFSAERPKGSFSTLEIQRTEQGDSAMYLCASSFLGGTQYFGPGTRLTVL.

V gene TRBV2 combines with J gene TRBJ1-1; no reliable D call. Germline CDR1 and CDR2: SNHLY and FYNNEI. Trimming removed 5 bases at V and 5 bases at J, with 18 bases between. This CDR3 has 15 residues. The CDR3 loop is CASSRSSSSLTEAFF. The DNA of the CDR3 is TGTGCCAGCAGTCGGTCGTCTTCGTCGTTGACTGAAGCTTTCTTT.

V is TRBV6-1 and J is TRBJ2-3, with TRBD1 as a possible D gene (5 bases). Trimming took off 9 bases at V and 0 bases at J, with 13 bases between the two ends. Germline V gene lookup returns CDR1 MNHNS and CDR2 SASEGT. This CDR3 has 14 residues. CDR3 protein: CASDRVSSTDTQYF. The CDR3, as DNA: TGTGCCAGTGACAGAGTATCTAGCACAGATACGCAGTATTTT.

The rearrangement links TRBV11-3 to TRBJ2-7; TRBD2 agrees at 9 bases. The CDR3 loop spans 14 amino acids. J gave up 2 bases and V 7 bases, and 6 bases lay outside the gene matches. CDR1 and CDR2 from the germline V gene are SGHNT and YENEEA. The CDR3 coding sequence is TGTGCCAGCACCTCAGCGGGGGGAACCTACGAGCAGTACTTC. Translation gives CASTSAGGTYEQYF.

V and J are TRBV6-4 and TRBJ1-2; 9 nucleotides agree with TRBD1. There are 16 residues in the CDR3. The germline V gene encodes CDR1 MRHNA and CDR2 SNTAGT. V lost 0 bases to trimming and J lost 7 bases; unmatched junction nucleotides: 9. The CDR3 is CASSDSPYRTGAGYTF. CDR3 nucleotides: TGTGCCAGCAGTGACTCCCCATACCGGACAGGGGCTGGCTACACCTTC.

The chain employs TRBV30 and TRBJ1-2, with 7 bases fitting TRBD1. Germline V gene data show CDR1 as GTSNPN and CDR2 as SVGIG (reference sequence). The V and J ends lost 5 bases and 7 bases, in that order; junction bases with no gene match: 7. There are 12 residues in the CDR3. The CDR3 region has the DNA TGTGCCTGGGGACAGGTTTTGGGTGGCTACACCTTC. This translates into CAWGQVLGGYTF.